The present TCR beta chain was sequenced within a study of beta chain features in type 1 diabetes. Isolated RNA was reverse transcribed in full, so expressed TCRB transcripts were sequenced. Method: immunoSEQ multiplex PCR; TCRdb's copy keeps in-frame clones and lacks some. The sample has about 710,000 clones; about 14% are singletons. Details on this clone: Its antigen remains unknown.

The germline V gene has CDR1 GTSNPN and CDR2 SVGIG (reference sequence). This CDR3 contains 13 residues. Trimming pared 2 bases from V and 5 bases from J, leaving 10 bases between. Study results and limitations: With patients and controls alike, PCR might favor shorter templates to an equal degree. Across all four CD4+ subsets, people with type 1 diabetes showed modestly shorter TCRB CDR3s. Sequencing the cDNA could make cells with high TCR expression show up more than they should.

This receptor was taken from a man aged 18 to 29 with type 1 diabetes. Sequenced input: naive CD4+ T cells from blood. The V call is TRBV30, the J call TRBJ1-5, with D possibly matching TRBD1 (6 bases). The CDR3 DNA follows: TGTGCCTGGAGTCGAAGGGGGGATCAGCCCCAGCATTTT. Translating it yields CAWSRRGDQPQHF.